This TCR gamma chain stems from a study of intestinal T cells in coeliac disease. Genomic DNA came from ten roughly 5.2-µm formalin-fixed paraffin-embedded scrolls per case. As for this clone: A junction boundary mismatches the germline segment, possibly from a read error. This CDR3 is also generated by other DNA sequences in the sample.

Germline assignment: CDR1 GITISATS and CDR2 ISYDGTV (reference sequence). CDR3 length equals 15 residues. LymphoTrack primers amplified TRG sequences from about 180 ng of biopsy DNA. TCRdb reprocessed the multiplex PCR reads using CATT. The sample lists about 2,500 gamma-chain clones, 45% to 50% occurring once. The gene calls are TRGV9 and TRGJ1 or TRGJ2. This TCR derives from a human donor with celiac disease. Sequenced input: a duodenal biopsy. The CDR3 bases are TGCGCCTTGTGGGAGGTCCGCGGGAATTATTATAAGAAACTTTTT. Translation gives CALWEVRGNYYKKLF.